One and the same sample provided the 12 T cell receptor beta chains below, sequenced in a study of blood T cells in healthy people across ages. The use of a sample-barcoded 5' primer and a J-beta primer mix characterized a second PCR of about 6 to 12 cycles. TCRdb redid the calling of the 5' RACE reads with MiXCR, one entry per CDR3 protein. Counted here are about 1.1 million distinct CDR3 sequences, 30% to 40% occurring once; the ten biggest clones make up 10% to 15%. The sequenced material came from blood. The receptors derive from a young man in good health.

This clonotype appeared once. The chain's CDR3 is CASSPREGLNEKLFF. The CDR3 coding sequence is TGTGCCAGCAGCCCCCGGGAGGGCCTTAATGAAAAACTGTTTTTT. The chain carries TRBV5-8 and TRBJ1-4; D is unclear. Trimming removed 4 bases from V and 4 bases from J, with 14 bases in between. The CDR3 covers 15 residues. Germline CDR1 reads SGHTS; CDR2 reads YDEGEE.

The rearrangement uses TRBV6-1 and TRBJ2-2; D is unresolved. The V gene's germline CDR1 is MNHNS and CDR2 SASEGT. V was cut by 2 bases and J by 6 bases, with 7 bases left in between. CDR3 length: 13 residues. CDR3 sequence: CASSEQASGELFF. CDR3 DNA sequence: TGTGCCAGCAGTGAACAGGCCTCCGGGGAGCTGTTTTTT.

This chain joins TRBV25-1 and TRBJ1-6, with 8 positions matching TRBD1. CDR1 and CDR2 (germline): MGHDK, SYGVNS. The CDR3 loop spans 15 amino acids. Trimming took 2 bases from V and 7 from J; bases not matched to a gene: 4. CDR3 in DNA: TGTGCCAGCAGTGAAGGTCACAGGGGGAATTCACCCCTCCACTTT. Amino acid sequence: CASSEGHRGNSPLHF. The full variable domain, rest sourced from reference TRBV25-1 and TRBJ1-6, is EADIYQTPRYLVIGTGKKITLECSQTMGHDKMYWYQQDPGMELHLIHYSYGVNSTEKGDLSSESTVSRIRTEHFPLTLESARPSHTSQYLCASSEGHRGNSPLHFGNGTRLTVT.

This clonotype was found many times. This CDR3 reads CASSFLGEQYF. The CDR3 nucleotides read TGTGCCAGCAGTTTTCTCGGCGAGCAGTACTTC. The gene calls are TRBV27 and TRBJ2-5; D gene uncertain. The DNA matches TRBJ2-7 better at its end, which makes the J call doubtful. Germline V gene sequence: CDR1 MNHEY, CDR2 SMNVEV (reference sequence). The CDR3 covers 11 residues.

This clonotype was counted many times. V usage is TRBV4-1 and J usage is TRBJ1-5; 8 nucleotides line up with TRBD1. The V and J ends lost 2 bases and 6 bases, in that order; junction bases with no gene match: 6. Germline V gene data show CDR1 as MGHRA and CDR2 as YSYEKL. The CDR3 is 15 residues long. CDR3 residues: CASSQPDRDAQPQHF. The CDR3 DNA reads TGCGCCAGCAGCCAACCGGACAGGGATGCTCAGCCCCAGCATTTT.

The rearrangement joins TRBV12-3 or TRBV12-4 to TRBJ1-4, with a possible D match to TRBD1 (6 bases). Trimming stripped 6 bases from V and 0 bases from J, with 14 bases between. The CDR3 runs to 16 residues. The CDR3 reads CASSPGQTATNEKLFF. DNA for the CDR3: TGTGCCAGCAGCCCCGGACAGACTGCAACTAATGAAAAACTGTTTTTT.

The gene calls are TRBV4-1 and TRBJ2-1, with a weak D call TRBD1 (6 bases). Trimming removed 1 base at V and 5 bases at J, with 12 bases between. CDR3 length: 15 residues. Germline loops: CDR1 MGHRA, CDR2 YSYEKL. The CDR3 coding sequence is TGCGCCAGCAGCCAAGTCCCTGGGGGCAACAATGAGCAGTTCTTC. This gives the protein CASSQVPGGNNEQFF.

The chain joins TRBV4-1 to TRBJ1-1, with a tentative D call TRBD1 (5 bases). The CDR3 covers 15 residues. Trimming removed 2 bases at V and 4 bases at J, with 14 bases between. CDR1 is MGHRA, CDR2 YSYEKL, per germline. The CDR3 reads CASSQRGGDGTEAFF. In nucleotides, the CDR3 is TGCGCCAGCAGCCAAAGGGGTGGGGATGGCACTGAAGCTTTCTTT.

This sequence joins TRBV12-3 or TRBV12-4 and TRBJ1-3; a weak D match, TRBD1 (6 bases). The CDR3 has 16 residues. With 1 base removed from V and 0 bases from J, the gap between germline ends came to 10 bases. DNA for the CDR3: TGTGCCAGCAGTTTAGGGACAGCTAACTCTGGAAACACCATATATTTT. This translates into CASSLGTANSGNTIYF.

The genes are TRBV6-2 or TRBV6-3 and TRBJ2-7; 8 nucleotides line up with TRBD2. V gave up 7 bases and J gave up 5 bases; unmatched junction bases: 10. Germline V gives CDR1 MNHEY, CDR2 SVGEGT. The CDR3 is 14 amino acids. The CDR3 loop is CASKRSGSNDEQYF. In nucleotides, the CDR3 is TGTGCCAGCAAGAGAAGCGGGAGTAACGACGAGCAGTACTTC.

The gene calls are TRBV28 and TRBJ2-5, with unresolved D. The CDR3 runs to 14 residues. The V end lost 3 bases, the J end lost 2 bases, and 10 bases lay between the germline ends. CDR1 MDHEN and CDR2 SYDVKM come from the germline V gene. The CDR3 region is CASSFQTLQETQYF. Here the CDR3 DNA reads TGTGCCAGCAGTTTTCAAACTTTGCAAGAGACCCAGTACTTC. The whole variable domain, filled in from reference TRBV28 and TRBJ2-5, reads DVKVTQSSRYLVKRTGEKVFLECVQDMDHENMFWYRQDPGLGLRLIYFSYDVKMKEKGDIPEGYSVSREKKERFSLILESASTNQTSMYLCASSFQTLQETQYFGPGTRLLVL.

A word on this clonotype: Possible read error: a much larger clone is one base away. V gene TRBV4-1 combines with J gene TRBJ2-5, with a possible D match to TRBD1 (6 bases). CDR3 length: 15 amino acids. Trimming left V 0 bases short and J 11 bases short, with 19 bases between. Per germline, CDR1 MGHRA and CDR2 YSYEKL. The DNA for the CDR3 is TGCGCCAGCAGCCAAGATCAGGACAGCTCGAATGAGCAGTACTTC. Its protein is CASSQDQDSSNEQYF.